Below, 18 T cell receptor beta chains from the same sample are listed, as sequenced in a study of blood T cell repertoires in COVID-19. Data came from immunoSEQ multiplex PCR; TCRdb stores just in-frame clones and leaves some out. The sample shows approximately 68,000 clones, about 85% of them seen only once. Sequenced: peripheral blood. The receptors stem from a woman older than 75 with active or convalescent COVID-19.

This sequence joins TRBV5-1 and TRBJ1-4; 8 nucleotides agree with TRBD1. Trimming removed 2 bases from V and 8 bases from J; junction bases left unmatched: 5. The CDR3 runs to 14 residues. Per the germline V gene, CDR1 is SGHRS and CDR2 is YFSETQ. The CDR3 DNA sequence: TGCGCCAGCAGCTTCCAGGGGGCAGGGGAAAAACTGTTTTTT. Its protein is CASSFQGAGEKLFF.

This clone was recorded only once. The chain uses TRBV19 and TRBJ1-1; 9 nucleotides agree with TRBD1. Trimming cost V 4 bases and J 5 bases; bases outside gene matches: 11. The CDR3 contains 16 residues. Germline V gene sequence: CDR1 LNHDA, CDR2 SQIVND (reference sequence). CDR3 sequence: CASSTRSTGGNTEAFF. The DNA of the CDR3 is TGTGCCAGTAGTACTCGTTCGACAGGGGGAAATACTGAAGCTTTCTTT.

This rearrangement joins TRBV4-3 to TRBJ2-4; D is perhaps TRBD2 (5 bases). Trimming cost V 2 bases and J 8 bases, with 13 bases left between them. CDR3 length: 14 residues. Germline V gives CDR1 LGHNA, CDR2 YSLEER. CDR3 nucleotides: TGCGCCAGCAGCCAAAAACTAGGGTGGGACATTCAGTACTTC. This translates into CASSQKLGWDIQYF.

The J gene is TRBJ2-7, the V gene TRBV29-1; no clear D. The V gene lost 1 base and the J gene lost 3 bases, with 4 bases spanning the gap. CDR1 is SQVTM, CDR2 ANQGSEA, per germline. The CDR3 is made up of 11 amino acids. CDR3 amino acids: CSVEASYEQYF. The CDR3 DNA reads as TGCAGCGTTGAAGCCAGCTACGAGCAGTACTTC.

The CDR3 DNA reads TGTGCCAGCAAGCTGGGACTGCTAACAGATACGCAGTATTTT. This codes for CASKLGLLTDTQYF. The V gene is TRBV28, the J gene TRBJ2-3; a weak D match, TRBD2 (6 bases). CDR3 length: 14 amino acids. V lost 7 bases and J lost 3, with 14 bases in between. In germline, CDR1 is MDHEN, CDR2 SYDVKM.

The chain joins TRBV19 to TRBJ2-3; D may be TRBD1 (5 bases). V lost 10 bases, J lost 2 bases, and 13 bases lay in between. Germline values: CDR1 LNHDA, CDR2 SQIVND (reference sequence). The CDR3 totals 13 residues. Written as DNA, the CDR3 is TGTGCCACTTCGGACATATCCACAGATACGCAGTATTTT. As protein: CATSDISTDTQYF. Full variable domain (remainder filled in from reference TRBV19 and TRBJ2-3): DGGITQSPKYLFRKEGQNVTLSCEQNLNHDAMYWYRQDPGQGLRLIYYSQIVNDFQKGDIAEGYSVSREKKESFPLTVTSAQKNPTAFYLCATSDISTDTQYFGPGTRLTVL.

This chain joins TRBV6-5 and TRBJ2-7; possible D gene TRBD2, 5 bases. V dropped 7 bases and J dropped 4 bases, with 17 bases sitting between them. CDR1 and CDR2 from the germline V gene are MNHEY and SVGAGI. This CDR3 spans 14 amino acids. For the CDR3, the DNA is TGTGCCAGCATGCTAGCTCTGGGTGCGTACGAGCAGTACTTC. Translated, it gives CASMLALGAYEQYF.

The genes are TRBV6-2 or TRBV6-3 and TRBJ2-5, with 12 bases aligning to TRBD2. The ends lost 5 bases at V and 5 bases at J; junction bases unmatched: 6. The CDR3 covers 15 residues. CDR1 is MNHEY, CDR2 SVGEGT, per germline. CDR3 sequence (DNA): TGTGCCAGCAGTACGTGGACTAGCGGGGAGGAGACCCAGTACTTC. Protein product: CASSTWTSGEETQYF.

This chain uses TRBV10-1 with TRBJ2-1, with 9 nucleotides matching TRBD2. The CDR3 runs to 15 residues. Germline V gene sequence: CDR1 WNHNN, CDR2 SYGVQD (reference sequence). The V segment lost 0 bases and the J segment 9 bases; nucleotides outside the gene matches: 6. The DNA of the CDR3 is TGCGCCAGCAGTGAGTCGGCTAGCGGGGTACGTGAGCAGTTCTTC. As protein: CASSESASGVREQFF.

The rearrangement links TRBV27 to TRBJ1-4; D is perhaps TRBD1 (6 bases). Germline-derived CDR1 and CDR2 are MNHEY and SMNVEV (reference sequence). The germline V and J ends were trimmed by 7 bases and 8 bases, with 29 bases remaining between them. This CDR3 has 18 amino acids. CDR3: CASKAPPLTGGACEKLFF. As DNA, the CDR3 is TGTGCCAGCAAAGCTCCTCCTTTAACGGGGGGGGCTTGCGAAAAACTGTTTTTT.

The chain employs TRBV4-3 and TRBJ1-6, with TRBD1 matching 9 bases. Germline V gene data show CDR1 as LGHNA and CDR2 as YSLEER. The CDR3 runs to 22 residues. Losses at the gene ends were 0 bases for V and 9 bases for J; bases not matched to a gene: 24. Written as DNA, the CDR3 is TGCGCCAGCAGCCAAGATTTGTTTAGGGTTGGACAGGGGTACGATGACTGTTCACCCCTCCACTTT. Translated, it gives CASSQDLFRVGQGYDDCSPLHF.

DNA for the CDR3: TGTGCCAGCAGCGGAACTACAGGGGAAAAACTGTTTTTT. This gives the protein CASSGTTGEKLFF. V usage is TRBV7-2 and J usage is TRBJ1-4, with D perhaps matching TRBD1 (6 bases). Per the germline V gene, CDR1 is SGHTA and CDR2 is FQGNSA. V was trimmed by 5 bases and J by 8 bases, leaving 12 bases between them. The CDR3 sequence is 13 residues long.

The J gene is TRBJ2-7, the V gene TRBV12-3 or TRBV12-4, with D unresolved. Trimming cost V 3 bases and J 2 bases, with 8 bases left between them. This CDR3 region has 13 residues. The CDR3 sequence: CASSFGRTYEQYF. CDR3 DNA: TGTGCCAGCAGTTTTGGCAGAACCTACGAGCAGTACTTC.

The rearrangement links TRBV19 to TRBJ1-5; perhaps TRBD1 as D (6 bases). CDR1 is LNHDA, CDR2 SQIVND, per germline (reference sequence). Trimming removed 3 bases from V and 4 bases from J, with 25 bases in between. The CDR3 has 19 residues. CDR3 residues: CASSIRANTGTAANQPQHF. Written as DNA, the CDR3 is TGTGCCAGTAGTATCCGAGCGAACACAGGGACCGCAGCTAATCAGCCCCAGCATTTT.

CDR3 protein: CASSLRYNEQFF. The CDR3 nucleotides are TGTGCCAGCAGCCTCAGGTACAATGAGCAGTTCTTC. This chain uses TRBV5-4 with TRBJ2-1; no reliable D call. The CDR3 has 12 amino acids. Germline V gives CDR1 SGHNT, CDR2 YYREEE (reference sequence). The V and J ends lost 4 bases and 4 bases respectively, with 6 bases between them.

The genes are TRBV19 and TRBJ1-2; 7 bases fit TRBD1. The V and J ends lost 2 bases and 3 bases, in that order; junction bases with no gene match: 12. The germline gives CDR1 LNHDA, CDR2 SQIVND (reference sequence). This CDR3 is built from 17 residues. CDR3 in DNA: TGTGCCAGTAGTATATGGTCACAGGGGACAGTGGACTATGGCTACACCTTC. Protein sequence: CASSIWSQGTVDYGYTF.

The chain carries TRBV28 and TRBJ1-6; tentative D call: TRBD1 (6 bases). This CDR3 contains 17 residues. Germline V gene lookup returns CDR1 MDHEN and CDR2 SYDVKM. The ends were cut back, 2 bases at V and 4 bases at J, with 15 bases in the middle. The CDR3 loop reads CASSLTGRGVYNSPLHF. In nucleotides, the CDR3 is TGTGCCAGCAGTTTAACGGGCAGGGGAGTGTATAATTCACCCCTCCACTTT.

J is TRBJ1-6 and V is TRBV14; TRBD1 agrees at 10 bases. The V gene end was trimmed by 6 bases and the J gene end by 6 bases; junction bases not matched to a gene: 5. The CDR3 loop spans 15 amino acids. Germline V CDR1 and CDR2: SGHDN, FVKESK. The CDR3 loop reads CASSFGTGVNSPLHF. The DNA for the CDR3 is TGTGCCAGCAGTTTTGGGACAGGGGTTAATTCACCCCTCCACTTT.